Listed below are T cell receptor beta chains from one sample, sequenced in a study of CD8+ T cells in alopecia areata. Profiled with immunoSEQ multiplex PCR; TCRdb holds only in-frame clones, not every one. In the table there are some 200,000 clones, about 60% of which are singletons. Material: CD8+ T cells sorted from blood, obtained at week 24, from a patient treated with tofacitinib. The receptor set was obtained from a human donor with alopecia areata. The CDR3 runs from the conserved cysteine through the conserved F or W. The D gene is left open where the match is weak. The size entry is marked missing in some rows and otherwise reads once, few, many or a size class.

V gene	D gene	clone size	J gene	CDR3 protein	CDR3 DNA
TRBV29-1	NA	few	TRBJ2-7	CSVEGESYEQYF	TGCAGCGTTGAAGGGGAAAGCTACGAGCAGTACTTC
TRBV5-1	NA	few	TRBJ2-2	CASSLRALGGELFF	TGCGCCAGCAGCCTGCGGGCTCTTGGCGGGGAGCTGTTTTTT
TRBV2	NA	few	TRBJ1-1	CASSERTSMNTEAFF	TGTGCCAGCAGTGAGCGGACGTCTATGAACACTGAAGCTTTCTTT
TRBV30	TRBD1	NA	TRBJ1-2	CAWSGAGTGVGYTF	TGTGCCTGGAGTGGGGCCGGGACAGGGGTTGGCTACACCTTC
TRBV4-1	NA	NA	TRBJ1-1	CASSQDRLGPRRAFF	TGCGCCAGCAGCCAAGATCGTCTGGGACCAAGGAGAGCTTTCTTT
TRBV9	NA	NA	TRBJ1-2	CASSAGVYGYTF	TGTGCCAGCAGCGCGGGGGTTTATGGCTACACCTTC
TRBV13	NA	NA	TRBJ2-7	CASSLGLQGISYEQYF	TGTGCCAGCAGCTTAGGCCTTCAGGGGATCTCCTACGAGCAGTACTTC
TRBV7-9	NA	NA	TRBJ1-2	CASSFEGVNGYTF	TGTGCCAGCAGCTTCGAGGGGGTGAATGGCTACACCTTC
TRBV27	NA	NA	TRBJ1-4	CASSTGATNEKLFF	TGTGCCAGCAGTACAGGAGCAACTAATGAAAAACTGTTTTTT
TRBV11-2	TRBD1	NA	TRBJ2-7	CASSLPGGYEQYF	TGTGCCAGCAGCTTACCAGGGGGCTACGAGCAGTACTTC
TRBV1	NA	NA	TRBJ1-1	CTSSQDKTGPLFEAFF	TGCACCAGCAGCCAAGATAAGACAGGGCCTCTATTTGAAGCTTTCTTT
TRBV7-9	NA	few	TRBJ1-2	CASSSPMGLGDYGYTF	TGTGCCAGCAGCTCACCCATGGGATTAGGGGACTATGGCTACACCTTC
TRBV2	NA	once	TRBJ2-1	CASSEGGGAYNEQFF	TGTGCCAGCAGTGAGGGTGGCGGGGCCTACAATGAGCAGTTCTTC
TRBV2	TRBD1	few	TRBJ1-1	CASSETGQVDEAFF	TGTGCCAGCAGTGAAACCGGACAGGTGGATGAAGCTTTCTTT
TRBV15	TRBD1	NA	TRBJ1-2	CATSRELYDRVIDLYGYTF	TGTGCCACCAGCAGAGAGTTGTATGACAGGGTCATCGACCTCTATGGCTACACCTTC
TRBV5-6	NA	NA	TRBJ2-7	CASSPGFYEQYF	TGTGCCAGCAGCCCCGGGTTCTACGAGCAGTACTTC
TRBV7-9	NA	few	TRBJ1-2	CASSLAGDYGYTF	TGTGCCAGCAGCTTAGCTGGGGACTATGGCTACACCTTC
TRBV13	NA	NA	TRBJ1-6	CASTAYTGPYNSPLHF	TGTGCCAGCACCGCTTACACAGGACCTTATAATTCACCCCTCCACTTT
TRBV30	NA	few	TRBJ2-7	CAWSVGLTYEQYF	TGTGCCTGGAGTGTTGGGTTAACCTACGAGCAGTACTTC
TRBV7-9	TRBD1	NA	TRBJ2-7	CASSPRDRAYEQYF	TGTGCCAGCAGCCCCCGGGACAGGGCCTACGAGCAGTACTTC
TRBV30	NA	NA	TRBJ1-2	CAWNRQYGYTF	TGTGCCTGGAACCGGCAGTATGGCTACACCTTC
TRBV12-5	NA	NA	TRBJ1-5	CASCSGGPLNQPQHF	TGTGCTAGTTGCTCGGGAGGTCCCCTCAATCAGCCCCAGCATTTT
TRBV5-1	NA	NA	TRBJ2-1	CASTLNNEQFF	TGCGCCAGCACCCTGAACAATGAGCAGTTCTTC
TRBV9	TRBD1	NA	TRBJ1-2	CASSGSTGWEANYGYTF	TGTGCCAGCAGCGGTTCGACAGGGTGGGAGGCTAACTATGGCTACACCTTC
TRBV30	TRBD1	once	TRBJ1-1	CAWSSGTGDTEAFF	TGTGCCTGGAGTTCCGGGACAGGGGACACTGAAGCTTTCTTT
TRBV19	NA	NA	TRBJ1-1	CASSYMTEAFF	TGTGCCAGTAGTTACATGACTGAAGCTTTCTTT
TRBV20-1	NA	NA	TRBJ1-2	CSAPGTATF	TGCAGTGCTCCCGGGACGGCAACCTTC
TRBV9	NA	NA	TRBJ1-2	CASSVGGGYGYTF	TGTGCCAGCAGCGTAGGGGGCGGCTATGGCTACACCTTC
TRBV4-2	NA	few	TRBJ2-1	CASSQELYNEQFF	TGTGCCAGCAGCCAAGAACTGTACAATGAGCAGTTCTTC
TRBV2	TRBD2	many	TRBJ2-1	CASSDGVSGGYSYNEQFF	TGTGCCAGCAGTGATGGGGTTAGCGGGGGATATTCCTACAATGAGCAGTTCTTC
TRBV4-2	NA	NA	TRBJ1-6	CASSQGGGYPVNSPLHF	TGTGCCAGCAGCCAAGGCGGGGGCTACCCAGTTAATTCACCCCTCCACTTT
TRBV4-1	NA	NA	TRBJ1-2	CASSQDSSDFYGYTF	TGCGCCAGCAGCCAAGACTCTTCAGACTTCTATGGCTACACCTTC
TRBV27	NA	many	TRBJ1-2	CASSLVPSYGYTF	TGTGCCAGCAGTTTAGTTCCGAGCTATGGCTACACCTTC
TRBV27	NA	NA	TRBJ1-1	CASSPWGRGTEAFF	TGTGCCAGCAGCCCTTGGGGCAGGGGCACTGAAGCTTTCTTT
TRBV29-1	NA	few	TRBJ2-2	CSVWDISTGELFF	TGCAGCGTTTGGGACATTTCCACCGGGGAGCTGTTTTTT
TRBV2	NA	NA	TRBJ1-1	CASRRRVGMNTEAFF	TGTGCCAGCAGGCGGCGGGTGGGCATGAACACTGAAGCTTTCTTT
TRBV9	NA	NA	TRBJ1-1	CASSEAEGTEAFF	TGTGCCAGCAGCGAAGCAGAGGGCACTGAAGCTTTCTTT
TRBV9	TRBD1	once	TRBJ2-1	CASSEQGPEQFF	TGTGCCAGCAGCGAACAGGGGCCTGAGCAGTTCTTC
TRBV13	NA	NA	TRBJ1-5	CASSLGQGRGNQPQHF	TGTGCCAGCAGCTTAGGGCAGGGTAGAGGCAATCAGCCCCAGCATTTT
TRBV30	NA	NA	TRBJ1-5	CAWSVRGSNQPQHF	TGTGCCTGGAGTGTACGGGGGAGCAATCAGCCCCAGCATTTT
TRBV5-1	TRBD1	NA	TRBJ1-1	CASSLEITGARNTEAFF	TGCGCCAGCAGCTTGGAGATTACAGGGGCCCGGAACACTGAAGCTTTCTTT
TRBV4-1	NA	once	TRBJ1-1	CASSQEGGNTEAFF	TGCGCCAGCAGCCAAGAAGGGGGGAACACTGAAGCTTTCTTT
TRBV5-4	NA	NA	TRBJ2-3	CASRWESDTDTQYF	TGTGCCAGCAGGTGGGAGAGCGATACAGATACGCAGTATTTT
TRBV27	NA	NA	TRBJ2-3	CASSRRSDTQYF	TGTGCCAGCAGTCGACGCTCAGATACGCAGTATTTT
TRBV27	NA	NA	TRBJ2-5	CASRALEGGIQETQYF	TGTGCCAGCAGGGCTCTGGAGGGGGGAATCCAAGAGACCCAGTACTTC
TRBV18	TRBD2	NA	TRBJ2-1	CASSYVGLAGHEQFF	TGTGCCAGCTCATATGTAGGACTAGCGGGCCATGAGCAGTTCTTC
TRBV30	NA	NA	TRBJ2-3	CAWSVIPPTDTQYF	TGTGCCTGGAGCGTGATCCCCCCCACAGATACGCAGTATTTT
TRBV6-5	TRBD2	few	TRBJ2-2	CASSLPGGAGELFF	TGTGCCAGCAGCCTACCGGGAGGGGCCGGGGAGCTGTTTTTT
TRBV15	NA	NA	TRBJ1-1	CATSWMNTEAFF	TGTGCCACCAGCTGGATGAACACTGAAGCTTTCTTT
TRBV25-1	TRBD1	few	TRBJ2-7	CASRDRGSGLEQYF	TGTGCCAGCAGGGACAGGGGTAGTGGGCTCGAGCAGTACTTC
TRBV5-1	NA	NA	TRBJ1-2	CASSTGDGSNYGYTF	TGCGCCAGCAGCACGGGGGACGGATCTAACTATGGCTACACCTTC
TRBV14	NA	NA	TRBJ1-1	CASRVAGYTEAFF	TGTGCCAGCCGGGTGGCAGGTTACACTGAAGCTTTCTTT
TRBV18	NA	few	TRBJ2-3	CASSGWPGARSTDTQYF	TGTGCCAGCTCGGGCTGGCCAGGGGCGCGGAGCACAGATACGCAGTATTTT
TRBV7-6	TRBD1	NA	TRBJ2-5	CASTRTGTYQETQYF	TGTGCCAGCACCCGGACAGGGACGTACCAAGAGACCCAGTACTTC
TRBV14	TRBD2	few	TRBJ2-5	CASSQDFPSGGRETQYF	TGTGCCAGCAGCCAAGATTTCCCGAGCGGGGGGCGTGAGACCCAGTACTTC